This T cell receptor beta chain was captured by sequencing in a study of CD8 T cells in Susac syndrome. Random-hexamer reverse transcription was applied to roughly 0.5 to 1 ug RNA. One entry per CDR3 protein results from TCRdb running MiXCR on the immunoSEQ multiplex PCR reads. The top ten hold around 0.25% of the sample, which has just over 80,000 distinct CDR3 sequences, 94% seen once. The specimen sequenced was CD8+ T cells from PBMCs. The clonotype comes from a human donor in good health.

This chain's CDR3 is CASRNQPQHF. The DNA of the CDR3 is TGTGCCAGTCGAAATCAGCCCCAGCATTTT. The V and J genes are TRBV6-2 or TRBV6-3 and TRBJ1-5; D gene ambiguous. Trimming removed 9 bases from V and 4 bases from J, with 4 bases in between. CDR3 length equals 10 residues. CDR1 is MNHEY, CDR2 SVGEGT, per germline.